This entry lists 24 T cell receptor beta chains sequenced from one sample in a study of T-cell memory formation after mild COVID-19. Using its own MiXCR run on the 5' RACE reads, TCRdb lists one record per CDR3 protein. The data hold under 50,000 distinct CDR3 sequences, with 25% to 30% observed a single time. The sequencing sample was made of PBMCs or a T cell subset sorted from them (not recorded which). These receptors were obtained from a man between 18 and 29 years old who had mild COVID-19 (a few samples of this study predate the infection). Cell type and time point are not known.

V gene TRBV7-2 combines with J gene TRBJ2-1; tentative D call: TRBD1 (5 bases). The CDR3 spans 14 residues. Germline V gene sequence: CDR1 SGHTA, CDR2 FQGNSA. Trimming left V 5 bases short and J 7 bases short, with 15 bases between. In nucleotides, the CDR3 is TGTGCCAGCAGCCGTGGCAGGGTGGGTAATGAGCAGTTCTTC. Translated: CASSRGRVGNEQFF.

The J gene is TRBJ2-7, the V gene TRBV7-9; D is unresolved. CDR1 is SEHNR and CDR2 is FQNEAQ in the germline V gene (reference sequence). V was trimmed by 5 bases and J by 6 bases, leaving 5 bases between them. The CDR3 is 10 amino acids. CDR3 in DNA: TGTGCCAGCAGCCCATCCGAGCAGTACTTC. It encodes CASSPSEQYF.

This sequence joins TRBV3-1 and TRBJ1-2; D gene ambiguous. In germline, CDR1 is LGHDT, CDR2 YNNKEL (reference sequence). This CDR3 is built from 13 residues. Trimming pared 0 bases from V and 6 bases from J, leaving 8 bases between. The CDR3 DNA follows: TGTGCCAGCAGCCAAGATCCGGGAAATGGCTACACCTTC. This sequence encodes CASSQDPGNGYTF.

In this sample, this clonotype turned up a few times. The rearrangement uses TRBV7-9 and TRBJ2-7; the D is unclear. V was shortened by 5 bases and J by 0 bases, with 17 bases between the two germline ends. Germline V gives CDR1 SEHNR, CDR2 FQNEAQ (reference sequence). The CDR3 loop spans 16 amino acids. As DNA, the CDR3 is TGTGCCAGCAGCACGGGCCCGCCGGGCATCTCCTACGAGCAGTACTTC. Translating gives CASSTGPPGISYEQYF. The variable domain in full, with the rest retrieved from reference TRBV7-9 and TRBJ2-7, is DTGVSQNPRHKITKRGQNVTFRCDPISEHNRLYWYRQTLGQGPEFLTYFQNEAQLEKSRLLSDRFSAERPKGSFSTLEIQRTEQGDSAMYLCASSTGPPGISYEQYFGPGTRLTVT.

There are many counts of this clonotype. The chain couples TRBV6-6 to TRBJ2-1, with 7 positions matching TRBD2. CDR3 length equals 12 residues. Looked up from germline, CDR1 is MNHNY and CDR2 is SVGAGI (reference sequence). With 8 bases clipped from V and 2 bases from J, the junction kept 0 bases outside the gene matches. CDR3 loop: CASGGAYNEQFF. Here the CDR3 DNA reads TGTGCCAGCGGGGGGGCCTACAATGAGCAGTTCTTC.

This chain uses TRBV20-1 with TRBJ2-3, with D unclear. The CDR3 length is 15 residues. The ends were cut back, 7 bases at V and 2 bases at J, with 19 bases in the middle. The germline V gene encodes CDR1 DFQATT and CDR2 SNEGSKA (reference sequence). In DNA form, the CDR3 reads TGCAGTGTTAAGGGAAGGGAAGGGAACACAGATACGCAGTATTTT. Residues: CSVKGREGNTDTQYF.

This clonotype occurred many times. The chain uses TRBV6-4 and TRBJ2-1; 8 bases align to TRBD2. The CDR3 length is 13 residues. V was clipped by 5 bases and J by 5 bases; unmatched bases: 2. Germline V gene data show CDR1 as MRHNA and CDR2 as SNTAGT. The DNA of the CDR3 is TGTGCCAGCAGTCCGACTAGCGACAATGAGCAGTTCTTC. This sequence encodes CASSPTSDNEQFF.

This CDR3 reads CASSLSTGGADTQYF. For the CDR3, the DNA is TGTGCCAGCAGCTTATCGACAGGGGGCGCAGATACGCAGTATTTT. The rearrangement joins TRBV7-6 to TRBJ2-3; 10 positions match TRBD1. This CDR3 is 15 amino acids long. J gave up 4 bases and V 2 bases, and 3 bases lay outside the gene matches. Germline V CDR1 and CDR2: SGHVS, FNYEAQ. Looking up the rest from reference TRBV7-6 and TRBJ2-3 gives the full variable domain: GAGVSQSPRYKVTKRGQDVALRCDPISGHVSLYWYRQALGQGPEFLTYFNYEAQQDKSGLPNDRFSAERPEGSISTLTIQRTEQRDSAMYRCASSLSTGGADTQYFGPGTRLTVL.

V gene TRBV9 combines with J gene TRBJ1-2; no clear D gene. V shed 5 bases and J shed 2 bases, with 10 bases lying between them. Germline loops: CDR1 SGDLS, CDR2 YYNGEE. The CDR3 length is 13 residues. The DNA for the CDR3 is TGTGCCAGCAGTCCTGACACGAACTATGGCTACACCTTC. Residues: CASSPDTNYGYTF.

V gene TRBV7-9 combines with J gene TRBJ2-1, with D perhaps TRBD1 or TRBD2 (5 bases each). Between the trimmed V and J ends, which lost 1 base and 2 bases, there was a span of 9 bases. Per the germline V gene, CDR1 is SEHNR and CDR2 is FQNEAQ (reference sequence). This CDR3 region has 15 residues. The DNA for the CDR3 is TGTGCCAGCAGCTTAGTTGGGGGTACCTACAATGAGCAGTTCTTC. As protein: CASSLVGGTYNEQFF.

The CDR3 spells CASSFPGLAYEQYF. CDR3 coding DNA: TGCGCCAGCAGCTTTCCGGGACTAGCCTACGAGCAGTACTTC. The chain recombines TRBV4-1 with TRBJ2-7; 8 nucleotides agree with TRBD2. V gave up 5 bases and J gave up 2 bases; unmatched junction bases: 5. The CDR3 consists of 14 residues. Per germline, CDR1 MGHRA and CDR2 YSYEKL.

This clonotype appeared many times. V usage is TRBV20-1 and J usage is TRBJ2-5; 7 bases are shared with TRBD2. CDR3 length equals 13 residues. V dropped 3 bases and J dropped 0; count of bases not matched to a gene: 1. The germline V gene has CDR1 DFQATT and CDR2 SNEGSKA (reference sequence). For the CDR3, the DNA is TGCAGTGCTAGCGGGGGGAACCAAGAGACCCAGTACTTC. It encodes CSASGGNQETQYF.

The rearrangement links TRBV30 to TRBJ2-5; D not resolved. Germline CDR1 GTSNPN, CDR2 SVGIG (reference sequence). The CDR3 covers 13 residues. Trimming pared 0 bases from V and 8 bases from J, leaving 13 bases between. The CDR3 sequence: CAWSVPPPVTQYF. CDR3 nucleotide sequence: TGTGCCTGGAGTGTCCCGCCCCCGGTCACCCAGTACTTC. The full variable domain, its missing parts supplied by reference TRBV30 and TRBJ2-5, is SQTIHQWPATLVQPVGSPLSLECTVEGTSNPNLYWYRQAAGRGLQLLFYSVGIGQISSEVPQNLSASRPQDRQFILSSKKLLLSDSGFYLCAWSVPPPVTQYFGPGTRLLVL.

V is TRBV28 and J is TRBJ1-1; tentatively, D is TRBD1 (6 bases). Trimming shortened V by 7 bases and J by 5 bases, and 14 bases separated the two germline ends. The CDR3 length is 13 residues. The germline V gene has CDR1 MDHEN and CDR2 SYDVKM. As DNA, the CDR3 is TGTGCCAGCAACACAGGGTCAGGAACTGAAGCTTTCTTT. Translating gives CASNTGSGTEAFF.

The chain couples TRBV7-6 to TRBJ2-2, with 10 bases that match TRBD2. V dropped 4 bases and J dropped 4; count of bases not matched to a gene: 9. Germline values: CDR1 SGHVS, CDR2 FNYEAQ. The CDR3 loop spans 17 amino acids. CDR3 sequence (DNA): TGTGCCAGCAGCTCGCAGATAAGCGGGGGGGCCACCGGGGAGCTGTTTTTT. Encoded protein: CASSSQISGGATGELFF.

The J gene is TRBJ2-7, the V gene TRBV11-2; TRBD1 might be the D (5 bases). Germline V gives CDR1 SGHAT, CDR2 FQNNGV. V was trimmed by 6 bases and J by 0 bases, leaving 15 bases between them. The CDR3 spans 15 residues. This chain's CDR3 is CASSLIPGSSYEQYV. CDR3 nucleotide sequence: TGTGCCAGCAGTCTAATTCCAGGGTCCTCCTACGAGCAGTACGTC.

V gene TRBV5-4 combines with J gene TRBJ2-7; 11 bases are shared with TRBD1. Trimming at V came to 2 bases and at J to 5 bases, leaving 6 bases not matched to a gene. CDR1 is SGHNT and CDR2 is YYREEE in the germline V gene (reference sequence). The CDR3 covers 15 residues. CDR3 in DNA: TGTGCCAGCAGCTTCGGACAGGGGGCAGCGAACGAGCAGTACTTC. Residues: CASSFGQGAANEQYF.

This chain joins TRBV11-2 and TRBJ2-5; perhaps TRBD2 as D (5 bases). CDR1 is SGHAT, CDR2 FQNNGV, per germline. This CDR3 region has 13 residues. Trimming took off 4 bases at V and 4 bases at J, with 10 bases between the two ends. The CDR3 spells CASSSDLVETQYF. For the CDR3, the DNA is TGTGCCAGCAGCTCGGACTTGGTAGAGACCCAGTACTTC.

The chain's CDR3 is CASSRSSGGKNEKLFF. The CDR3 DNA reads as TGCGCCAGCAGCCGTTCTTCAGGGGGGAAAAATGAAAAACTGTTTTTT. This sequence joins TRBV5-1 and TRBJ1-4; 7 bases agree with TRBD1. The CDR3 contains 16 residues. J was trimmed by 5 bases and V by 4 bases; bases with no gene match: 11. Germline loops: CDR1 SGHRS, CDR2 YFSETQ.

This rearrangement joins TRBV20-1 to TRBJ2-1, with D possibly matching TRBD2 (6 bases). Trimming pared 0 bases from V and 2 bases from J, leaving 11 bases between. CDR3 length equals 15 residues. Germline assignment: CDR1 DFQATT and CDR2 SNEGSKA (reference sequence). Here the CDR3 reads CSARELAQAYNEQFF. As DNA, the CDR3 is TGCAGTGCTAGAGAACTAGCCCAAGCCTACAATGAGCAGTTCTTC.

The chain carries TRBV2 and TRBJ2-7; no clear D gene. Germline V CDR1 and CDR2: SNHLY, FYNNEI. The CDR3 has 12 amino acids. V was clipped by 3 bases and J by 1 base, with 4 bases between them. CDR3 nucleotide sequence: TGTGCCAGCAGTGACGAGTCCTACGAGCAGTACGTC. It is translated as CASSDESYEQYV.

This clonotype was observed a few times. This chain uses TRBV4-1 with TRBJ2-1; D remains unclear. The CDR3 spans 14 residues. V was clipped by 1 base and J by 3 bases, with 7 bases between them. Germline CDR1 MGHRA, CDR2 YSYEKL. The CDR3 reads CASSQGTVYNEQFF. For the CDR3, the DNA is TGCGCCAGCAGCCAAGGCACAGTCTACAATGAGCAGTTCTTC.

This clonotype was counted a few times. The chain has TRBV4-1 and TRBJ2-1; D unclear. Trimming left V 3 bases short and J 5 bases short, with 11 bases between. Looked up from germline, CDR1 is MGHRA and CDR2 is YSYEKL. The CDR3 totals 14 residues. CDR3 protein: CASSHRYLHNEQFF. CDR3 DNA: TGCGCCAGCAGCCATCGATACTTGCACAATGAGCAGTTCTTC.

The genes are TRBV20-1 and TRBJ1-5; 7 bases agree with TRBD1. This CDR3 has 14 residues. Trimming cost V 6 bases and J 4 bases; bases outside gene matches: 9. CDR1 DFQATT and CDR2 SNEGSKA come from the germline V gene (reference sequence). CDR3 in DNA: TGCAGTGCGCAGACAGGGACGGGAAATCAGCCCCAGCATTTT. Translating it yields CSAQTGTGNQPQHF.